Sequencing of this T cell receptor (beta chain) was carried out in a study of T cells expressing NK-cell markers. The overall study: In the group of eight sequenced donors, seven were HCMV-seropositive and one was seronegative.

The CDR3 has 19 residues. CDR1 and CDR2 from the germline V gene are SGHRS and YFSETQ. Following a re-call of the 5' RACE reads, TCRdb has one entry per CDR3 protein and lacks DNA. This table lists fewer than 400,000 distinct CDR3 sequences. This sequence joins TRBV5-1 and TRBJ2-1; TCRdb reports TRBD1, a call that lacks DNA to check it against. Sequenced material: blood T cells: a sorted CD56 or NKG2C T cell subset, CD4+ or CD8+ T cells, or bulk PBMC T cells (not recorded which). This TCR came from a man aged 18 to 69 in good health. The CDR3 sequence is CASSPNPRQGRFRYNEQFF.